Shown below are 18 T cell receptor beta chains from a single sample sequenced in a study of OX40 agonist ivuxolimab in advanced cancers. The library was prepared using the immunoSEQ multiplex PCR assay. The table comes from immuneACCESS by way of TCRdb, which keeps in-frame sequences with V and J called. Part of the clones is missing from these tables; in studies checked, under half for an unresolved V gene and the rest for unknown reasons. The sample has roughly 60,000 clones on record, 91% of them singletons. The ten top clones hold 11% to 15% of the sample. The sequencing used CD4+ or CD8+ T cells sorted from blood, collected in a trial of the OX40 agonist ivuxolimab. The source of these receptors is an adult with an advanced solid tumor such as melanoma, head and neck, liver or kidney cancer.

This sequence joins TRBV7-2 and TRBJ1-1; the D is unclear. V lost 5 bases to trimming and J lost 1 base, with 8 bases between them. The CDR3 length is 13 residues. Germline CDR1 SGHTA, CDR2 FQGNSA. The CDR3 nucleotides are TGTGCCAGCAGCGCGGACTCGAACACTGAAGCTTTCTTT. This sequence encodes CASSADSNTEAFF.

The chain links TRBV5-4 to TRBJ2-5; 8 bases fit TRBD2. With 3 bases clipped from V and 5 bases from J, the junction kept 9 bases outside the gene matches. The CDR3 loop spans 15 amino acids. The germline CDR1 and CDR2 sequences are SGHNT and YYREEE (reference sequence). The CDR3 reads CASSSPGLVSETQYF. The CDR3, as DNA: TGTGCCAGCAGCTCTCCGGGACTAGTGTCCGAGACCCAGTACTTC.

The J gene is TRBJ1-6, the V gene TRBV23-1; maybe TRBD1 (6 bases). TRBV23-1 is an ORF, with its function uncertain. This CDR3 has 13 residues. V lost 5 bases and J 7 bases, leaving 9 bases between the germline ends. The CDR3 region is CASSRDTNSPLHF. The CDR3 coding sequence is TGCGCCAGCAGTAGGGACACCAATTCACCCCTCCACTTT.

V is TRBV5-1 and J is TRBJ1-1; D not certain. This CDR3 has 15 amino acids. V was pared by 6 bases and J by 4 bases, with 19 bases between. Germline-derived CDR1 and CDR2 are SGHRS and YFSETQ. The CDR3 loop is CASTSLDVGRTEAFF. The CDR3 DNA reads TGCGCCAGCACATCCCTAGACGTTGGGCGCACTGAAGCTTTCTTT.

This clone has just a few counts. CDR3 in amino acids: CASSLLGVGSYNEQFF. The CDR3 DNA follows: TGTGCCAGCAGTTTACTAGGCGTCGGTTCCTACAATGAGCAGTTCTTC. The rearrangement links TRBV27 to TRBJ2-1, with no clear D. Germline CDR1 reads MNHEY; CDR2 reads SMNVEV (reference sequence). V was pared by 2 bases and J by 1 base, with 12 bases between. The CDR3 runs 16 residues.

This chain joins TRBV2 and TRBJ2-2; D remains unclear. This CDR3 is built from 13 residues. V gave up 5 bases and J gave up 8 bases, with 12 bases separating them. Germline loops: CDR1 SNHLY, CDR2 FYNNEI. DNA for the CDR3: TGTGCCAGCAGTTCCGAAGGATCGGGGGAGCTGTTTTTT. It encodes CASSSEGSGELFF.

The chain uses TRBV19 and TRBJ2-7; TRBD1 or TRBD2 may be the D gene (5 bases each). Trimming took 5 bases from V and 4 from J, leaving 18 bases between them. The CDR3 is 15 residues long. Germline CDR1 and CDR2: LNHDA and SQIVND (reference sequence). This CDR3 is CASSSRDRPPYEQYF. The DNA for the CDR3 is TGTGCCAGTAGTTCCCGGGACCGTCCTCCTTACGAGCAGTACTTC. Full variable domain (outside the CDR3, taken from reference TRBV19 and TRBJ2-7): DGGITQSPKYLFRKEGQNVTLSCEQNLNHDAMYWYRQDPGQGLRLIYYSQIVNDFQKGDIAEGYSVSREKKESFPLTVTSAQKNPTAFYLCASSSRDRPPYEQYFGPGTRLTVT.

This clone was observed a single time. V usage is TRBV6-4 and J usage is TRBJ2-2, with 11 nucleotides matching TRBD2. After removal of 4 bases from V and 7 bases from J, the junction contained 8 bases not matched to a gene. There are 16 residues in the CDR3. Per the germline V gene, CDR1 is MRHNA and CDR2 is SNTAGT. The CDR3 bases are TGTGCCAGCAGTGCTTTTGGCACTAGCGGGAGCGGGGAGCTGTTTTTT. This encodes CASSAFGTSGSGELFF.

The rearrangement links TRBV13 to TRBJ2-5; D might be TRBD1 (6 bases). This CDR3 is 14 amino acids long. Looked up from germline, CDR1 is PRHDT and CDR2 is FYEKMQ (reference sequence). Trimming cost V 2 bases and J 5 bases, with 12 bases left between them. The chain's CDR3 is CASSLKQGGETQYF. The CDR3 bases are TGTGCCAGCAGCTTAAAACAGGGTGGGGAGACCCAGTACTTC.

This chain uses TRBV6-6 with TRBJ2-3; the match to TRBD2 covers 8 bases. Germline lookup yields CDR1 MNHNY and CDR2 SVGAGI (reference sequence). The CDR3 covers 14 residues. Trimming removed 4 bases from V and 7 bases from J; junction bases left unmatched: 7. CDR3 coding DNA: TGTGCCAGCAGTTCCTCCACTAGCGGATATACGCAGTATTTT. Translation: CASSSSTSGYTQYF.

CDR3 in DNA: TGTGCCAGCTGCCCCGGGGGTGGGATTCGGGGGTACGAGCAGTACTTC. This encodes CASCPGGGIRGYEQYF. The rearrangement links TRBV28 to TRBJ2-7, with D possibly being TRBD2 (6 bases). Germline lookup yields CDR1 MDHEN and CDR2 SYDVKM. The CDR3 totals 16 residues. The V and J ends lost 8 bases and 4 bases respectively, with 24 bases between them.

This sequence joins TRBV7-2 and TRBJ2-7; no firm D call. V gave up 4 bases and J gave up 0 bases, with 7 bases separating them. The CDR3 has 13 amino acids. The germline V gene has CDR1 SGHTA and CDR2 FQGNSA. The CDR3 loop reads CASSSRLSYEQYF. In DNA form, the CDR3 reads TGTGCCAGCAGCTCCCGCCTCTCCTACGAGCAGTACTTC.

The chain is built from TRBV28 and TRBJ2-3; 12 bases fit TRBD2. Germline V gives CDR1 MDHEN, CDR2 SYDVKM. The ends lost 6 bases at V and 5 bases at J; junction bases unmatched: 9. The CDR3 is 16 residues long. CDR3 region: CASRSPTSGSLDTQYF. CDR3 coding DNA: TGTGCCAGCAGATCACCGACTAGCGGGAGTTTAGATACGCAGTATTTT.

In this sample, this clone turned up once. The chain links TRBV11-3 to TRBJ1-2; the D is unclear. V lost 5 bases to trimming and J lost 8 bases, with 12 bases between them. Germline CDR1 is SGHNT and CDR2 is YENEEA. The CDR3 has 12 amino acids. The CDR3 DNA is TGTGCCAGCAGCCCCTTTAATGAAGGCTACACCTTC. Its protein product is CASSPFNEGYTF.

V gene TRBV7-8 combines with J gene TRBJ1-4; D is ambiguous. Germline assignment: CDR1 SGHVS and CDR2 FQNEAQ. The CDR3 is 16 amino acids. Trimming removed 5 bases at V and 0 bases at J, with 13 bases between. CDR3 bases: TGTGCCAGCAGCCCAAACCTCCCCGCAACTAATGAAAAACTGTTTTTT. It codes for CASSPNLPATNEKLFF.

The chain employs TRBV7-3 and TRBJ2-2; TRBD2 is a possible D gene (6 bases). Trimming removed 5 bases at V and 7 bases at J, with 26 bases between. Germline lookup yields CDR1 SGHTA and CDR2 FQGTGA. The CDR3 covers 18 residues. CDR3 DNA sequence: TGTGCCAGCAGCCCCACGGGACGAGCGGGCAGCTTCGGCGGGGAGCTGTTTTTT. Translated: CASSPTGRAGSFGGELFF.

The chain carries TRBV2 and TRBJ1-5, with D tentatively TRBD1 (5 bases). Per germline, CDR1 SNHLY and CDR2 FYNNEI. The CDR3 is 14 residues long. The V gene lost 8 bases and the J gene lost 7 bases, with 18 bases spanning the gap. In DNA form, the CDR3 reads TGTGCCAGCTCCACTGGGGGGGGGTACCAGCCCCAGCATTTT. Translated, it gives CASSTGGGYQPQHF.

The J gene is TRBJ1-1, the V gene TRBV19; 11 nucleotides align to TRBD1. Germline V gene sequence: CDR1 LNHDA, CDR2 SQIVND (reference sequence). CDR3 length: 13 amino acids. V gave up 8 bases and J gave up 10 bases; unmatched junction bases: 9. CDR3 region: CASAGTGGILAFF. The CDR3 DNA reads TGTGCCAGTGCCGGGACAGGGGGTATCTTAGCTTTCTTT.